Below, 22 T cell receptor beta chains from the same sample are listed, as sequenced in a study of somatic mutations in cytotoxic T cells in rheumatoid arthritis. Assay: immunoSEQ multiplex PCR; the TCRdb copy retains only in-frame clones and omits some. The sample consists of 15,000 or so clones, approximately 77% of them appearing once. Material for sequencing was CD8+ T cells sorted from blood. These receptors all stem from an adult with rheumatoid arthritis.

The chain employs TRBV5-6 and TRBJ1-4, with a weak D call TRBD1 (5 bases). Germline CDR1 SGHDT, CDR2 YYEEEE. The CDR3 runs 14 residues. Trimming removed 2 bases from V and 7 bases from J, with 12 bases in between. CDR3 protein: CASSFGRGVEKLFF. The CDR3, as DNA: TGTGCCAGCAGCTTTGGACGGGGGGTTGAAAAACTGTTTTTT.

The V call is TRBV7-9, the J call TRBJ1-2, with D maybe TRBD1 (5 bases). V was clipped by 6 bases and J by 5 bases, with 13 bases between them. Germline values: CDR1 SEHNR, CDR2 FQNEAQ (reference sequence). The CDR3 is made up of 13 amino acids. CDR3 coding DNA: TGTGCCAGCAGGCCTCCCGGGGCTTATGGCTACACCTTC. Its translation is CASRPPGAYGYTF. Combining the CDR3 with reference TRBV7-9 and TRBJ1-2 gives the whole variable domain DTGVSQNPRHKITKRGQNVTFRCDPISEHNRLYWYRQTLGQGPEFLTYFQNEAQLEKSRLLSDRFSAERPKGSFSTLEIQRTEQGDSAMYLCASRPPGAYGYTFGSGTRLTVV.

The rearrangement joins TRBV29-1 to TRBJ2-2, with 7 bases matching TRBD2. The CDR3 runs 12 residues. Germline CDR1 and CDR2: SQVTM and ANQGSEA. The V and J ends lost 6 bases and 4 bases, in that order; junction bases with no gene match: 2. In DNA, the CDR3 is TGCAGCGTCCCGGGGGGCACCGGGGAGCTGTTTTTT. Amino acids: CSVPGGTGELFF.

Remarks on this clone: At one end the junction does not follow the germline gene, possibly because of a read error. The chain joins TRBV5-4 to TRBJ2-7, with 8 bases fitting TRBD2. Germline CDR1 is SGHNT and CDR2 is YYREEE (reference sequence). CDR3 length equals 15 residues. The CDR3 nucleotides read TGTGCCAGCAGCTTGCCCAGCGGGGGAAGGTACGGGCAGTACTTC. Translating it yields CASSLPSGGRYGQYF.

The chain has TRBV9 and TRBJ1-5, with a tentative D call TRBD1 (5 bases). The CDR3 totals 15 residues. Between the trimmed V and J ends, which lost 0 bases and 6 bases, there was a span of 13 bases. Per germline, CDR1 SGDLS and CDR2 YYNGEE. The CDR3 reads CASSVGPGQGQPQHF. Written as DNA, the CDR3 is TGTGCCAGCAGCGTAGGTCCAGGGCAGGGTCAGCCCCAGCATTTT.

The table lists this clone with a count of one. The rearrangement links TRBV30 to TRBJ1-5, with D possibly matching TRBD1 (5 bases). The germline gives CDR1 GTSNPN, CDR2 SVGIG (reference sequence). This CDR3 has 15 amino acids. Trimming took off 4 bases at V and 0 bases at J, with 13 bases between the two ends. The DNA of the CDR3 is TGTGCCTGGAACCCAGGACACCTTAGCAATCAGCCCCAGCATTTT. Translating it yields CAWNPGHLSNQPQHF.

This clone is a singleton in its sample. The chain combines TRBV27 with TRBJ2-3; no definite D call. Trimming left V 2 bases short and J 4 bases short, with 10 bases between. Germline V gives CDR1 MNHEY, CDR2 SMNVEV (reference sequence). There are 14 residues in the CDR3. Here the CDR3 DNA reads TGTGCCAGCAGTTTAGGGATAGCCGCAGATACGCAGTATTTT. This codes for CASSLGIAADTQYF.

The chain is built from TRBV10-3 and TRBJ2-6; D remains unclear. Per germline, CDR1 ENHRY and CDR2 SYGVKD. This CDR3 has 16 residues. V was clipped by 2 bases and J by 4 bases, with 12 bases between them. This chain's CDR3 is CAISEQKGSGANVLTF. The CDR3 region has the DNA TGTGCCATCAGTGAGCAGAAGGGTTCCGGGGCCAACGTCCTGACTTTC.

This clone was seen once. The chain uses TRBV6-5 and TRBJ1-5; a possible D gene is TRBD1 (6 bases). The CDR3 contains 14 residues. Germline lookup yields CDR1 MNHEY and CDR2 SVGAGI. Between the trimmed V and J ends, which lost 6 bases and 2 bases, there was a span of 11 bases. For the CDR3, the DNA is TGTGCCAGCAGGCCGACAGGACGCAATCAGCCCCAGCATTTT. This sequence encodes CASRPTGRNQPQHF.

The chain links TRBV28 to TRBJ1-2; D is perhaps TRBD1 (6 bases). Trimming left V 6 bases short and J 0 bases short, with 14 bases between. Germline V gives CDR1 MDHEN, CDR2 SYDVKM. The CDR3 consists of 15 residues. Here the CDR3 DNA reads TGTGCCAGCAGCCCTCAAGACAGGACTAACTATGGCTACACCTTC. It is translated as CASSPQDRTNYGYTF.

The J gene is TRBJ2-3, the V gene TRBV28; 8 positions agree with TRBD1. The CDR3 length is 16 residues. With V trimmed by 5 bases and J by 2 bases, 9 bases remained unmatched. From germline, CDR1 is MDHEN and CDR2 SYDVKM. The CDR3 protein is CASSHGQGGITDTQYF. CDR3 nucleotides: TGTGCCAGCAGTCATGGACAGGGTGGAATCACAGATACGCAGTATTTT.

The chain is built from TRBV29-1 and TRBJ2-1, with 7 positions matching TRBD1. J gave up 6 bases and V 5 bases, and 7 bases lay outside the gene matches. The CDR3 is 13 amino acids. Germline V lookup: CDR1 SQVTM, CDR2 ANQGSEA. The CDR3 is CSVHGQVGNEQFF. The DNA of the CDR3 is TGCAGCGTTCATGGACAGGTGGGCAATGAGCAGTTCTTC.

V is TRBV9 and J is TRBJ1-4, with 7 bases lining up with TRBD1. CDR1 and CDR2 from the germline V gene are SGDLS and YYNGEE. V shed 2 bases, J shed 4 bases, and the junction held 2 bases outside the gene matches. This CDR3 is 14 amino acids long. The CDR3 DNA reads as TGTGCCAGCAGCGTTTGGGACAGTAATGAAAAACTGTTTTTT. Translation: CASSVWDSNEKLFF.

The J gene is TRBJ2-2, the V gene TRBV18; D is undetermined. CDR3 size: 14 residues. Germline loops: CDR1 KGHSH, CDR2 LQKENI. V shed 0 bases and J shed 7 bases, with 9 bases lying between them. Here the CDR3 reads CASSPPLYYGELFF. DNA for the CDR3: TGTGCCAGCTCACCACCGCTGTACTACGGGGAGCTGTTTTTT. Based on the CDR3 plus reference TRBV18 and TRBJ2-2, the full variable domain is NAGVMQNPRHLVRRRGQEARLRCSPMKGHSHVYWYRQLPEEGLKFMVYLQKENIIDESGMPKERFSAEFPKEGPSILRIQQVVRGDSAAYFCASSPPLYYGELFFGEGSRLTVL.

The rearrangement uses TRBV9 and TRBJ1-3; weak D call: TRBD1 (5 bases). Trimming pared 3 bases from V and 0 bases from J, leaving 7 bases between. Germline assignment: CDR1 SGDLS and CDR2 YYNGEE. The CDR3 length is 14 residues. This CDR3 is CASSGGDSGNTIYF. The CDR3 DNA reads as TGTGCCAGCAGCGGAGGGGACTCTGGAAACACCATATATTTT.

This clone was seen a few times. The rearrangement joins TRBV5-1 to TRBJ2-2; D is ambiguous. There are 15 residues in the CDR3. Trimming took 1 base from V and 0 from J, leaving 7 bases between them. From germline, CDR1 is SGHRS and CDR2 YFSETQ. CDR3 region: CASSLRSPNTGELFF. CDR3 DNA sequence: TGCGCCAGCAGCTTGAGGTCGCCGAACACCGGGGAGCTGTTTTTT.

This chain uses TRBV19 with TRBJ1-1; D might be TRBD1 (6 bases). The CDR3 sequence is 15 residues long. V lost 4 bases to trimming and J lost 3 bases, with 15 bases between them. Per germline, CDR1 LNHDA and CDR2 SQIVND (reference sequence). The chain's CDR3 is CASSRRGRGDTEAFF. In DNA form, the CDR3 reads TGTGCCAGTAGTAGACGGGGCAGGGGCGACACTGAAGCTTTCTTT.

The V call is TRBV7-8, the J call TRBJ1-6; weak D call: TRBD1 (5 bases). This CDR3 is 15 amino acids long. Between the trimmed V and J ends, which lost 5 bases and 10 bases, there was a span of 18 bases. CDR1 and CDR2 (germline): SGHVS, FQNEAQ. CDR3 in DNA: TGTGCCAGCAGCCTCACCCAGGGAGGGGAATCACCCCTCCACTTT. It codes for CASSLTQGGESPLHF.

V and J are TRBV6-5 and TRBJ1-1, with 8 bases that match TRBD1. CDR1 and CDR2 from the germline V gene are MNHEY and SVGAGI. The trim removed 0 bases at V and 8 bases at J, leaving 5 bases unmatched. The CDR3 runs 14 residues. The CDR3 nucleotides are TGTGCCAGCAGTTACTCTAGGACAGGGAAAGAAGCTTTCTTT. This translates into CASSYSRTGKEAFF.

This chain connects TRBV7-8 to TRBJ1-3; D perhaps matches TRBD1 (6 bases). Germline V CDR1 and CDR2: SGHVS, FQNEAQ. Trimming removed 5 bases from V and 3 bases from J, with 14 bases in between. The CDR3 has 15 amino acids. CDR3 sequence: CASSGYRADGNTIYF. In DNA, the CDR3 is TGTGCCAGCAGCGGCTACAGGGCGGATGGAAACACCATATATTTT.

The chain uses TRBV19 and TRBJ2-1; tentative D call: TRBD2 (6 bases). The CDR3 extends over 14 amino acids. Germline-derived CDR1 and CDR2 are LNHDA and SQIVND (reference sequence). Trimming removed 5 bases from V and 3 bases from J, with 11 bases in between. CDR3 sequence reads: CASSPYGGYNEQFF. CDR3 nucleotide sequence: TGTGCCAGTAGTCCCTACGGGGGCTACAATGAGCAGTTCTTC.

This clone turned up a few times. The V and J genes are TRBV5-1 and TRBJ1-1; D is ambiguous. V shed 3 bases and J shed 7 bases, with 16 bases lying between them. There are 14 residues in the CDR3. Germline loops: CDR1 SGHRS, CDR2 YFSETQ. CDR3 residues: CASSSTTFRVEAFF. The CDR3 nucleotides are TGCGCCAGCAGCTCAACGACGTTCCGCGTTGAAGCTTTCTTT.